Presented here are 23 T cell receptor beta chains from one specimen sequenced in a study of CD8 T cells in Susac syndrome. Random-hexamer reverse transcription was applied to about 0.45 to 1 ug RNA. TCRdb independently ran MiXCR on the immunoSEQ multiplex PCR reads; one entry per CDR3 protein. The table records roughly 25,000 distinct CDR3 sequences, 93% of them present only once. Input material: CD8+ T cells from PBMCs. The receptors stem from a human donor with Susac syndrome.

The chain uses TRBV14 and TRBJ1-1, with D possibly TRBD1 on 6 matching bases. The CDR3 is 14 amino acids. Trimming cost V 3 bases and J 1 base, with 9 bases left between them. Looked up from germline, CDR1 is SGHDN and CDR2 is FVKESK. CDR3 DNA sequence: TGTGCCAGCAGCCAGTGGACAGAGAACACTGAAGCTTTCTTT. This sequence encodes CASSQWTENTEAFF.

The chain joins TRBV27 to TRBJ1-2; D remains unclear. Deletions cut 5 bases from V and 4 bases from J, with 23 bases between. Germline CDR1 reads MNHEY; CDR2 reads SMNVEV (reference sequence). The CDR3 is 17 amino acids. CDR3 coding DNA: TGTGCCAGCAGTCCTGAGGGCGAAGGGTCGATCGGCTATGGCTACACCTTC. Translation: CASSPEGEGSIGYGYTF.

CDR3 nucleotides: TGTGCCAGCAGTGACACAGGGAGCTATGGCTACACCTTC. Its protein is CASSDTGSYGYTF. The J gene is TRBJ1-2, the V gene TRBV6-4; possible D gene TRBD1, 6 bases. The CDR3 has 13 residues. V was pared by 2 bases and J by 4 bases, with 8 bases between. Per germline, CDR1 MRHNA and CDR2 SNTAGT.

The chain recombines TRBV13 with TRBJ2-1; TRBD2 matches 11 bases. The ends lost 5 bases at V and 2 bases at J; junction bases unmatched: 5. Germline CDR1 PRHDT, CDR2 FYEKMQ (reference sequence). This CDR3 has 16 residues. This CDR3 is CASSQGLAGPYNEQFF. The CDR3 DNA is TGTGCCAGCAGCCAAGGACTAGCGGGCCCCTACAATGAGCAGTTCTTC.

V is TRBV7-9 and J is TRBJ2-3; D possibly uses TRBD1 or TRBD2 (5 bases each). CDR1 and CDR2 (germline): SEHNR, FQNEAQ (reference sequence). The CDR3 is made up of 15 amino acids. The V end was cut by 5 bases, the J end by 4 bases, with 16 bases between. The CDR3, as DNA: TGTGCCAGCAGCCCCGGGACCGGTGGGCCAGATACGCAGTATTTT. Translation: CASSPGTGGPDTQYF.

Here the CDR3 reads CASTLDSPSNQPQHF. The DNA for the CDR3 is TGTGCCAGCACTTTAGACAGCCCTAGCAATCAGCCCCAGCATTTT. This chain joins TRBV6-6 and TRBJ1-5; perhaps TRBD1 as D (5 bases). V shed 7 bases and J shed 0 bases, with 13 bases lying between them. This CDR3 contains 15 residues. Germline CDR1 reads MNHNY; CDR2 reads SVGAGI (reference sequence).

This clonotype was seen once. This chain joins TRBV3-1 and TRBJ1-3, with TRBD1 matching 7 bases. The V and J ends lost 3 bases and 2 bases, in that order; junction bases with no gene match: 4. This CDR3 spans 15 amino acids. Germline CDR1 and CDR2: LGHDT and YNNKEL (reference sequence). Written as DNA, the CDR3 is TGTGCCAGCAGCCAGGGGACAGTTACTGGAAACACCATATATTTT. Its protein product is CASSQGTVTGNTIYF. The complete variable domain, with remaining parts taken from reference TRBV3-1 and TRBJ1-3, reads DTAVSQTPKYLVTQMGNDKSIKCEQNLGHDTMYWYKQDSKKFLKIMFSYNNKELIINETVPNRFSPKSPDKAHLNLHINSLELGDSAVYFCASSQGTVTGNTIYFGEGSWLTVV.

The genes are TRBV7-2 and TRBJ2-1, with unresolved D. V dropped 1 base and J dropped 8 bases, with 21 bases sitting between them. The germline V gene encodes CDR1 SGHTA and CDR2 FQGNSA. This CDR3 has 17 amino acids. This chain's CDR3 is CASSLEGSPILVDEQFF. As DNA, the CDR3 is TGTGCCAGCAGCTTAGAGGGTTCACCAATTTTGGTGGATGAGCAGTTCTTC.

The CDR3 DNA reads TGTGCCAGCAGCTCCTTTCGCCTCAGCGGTAGCACAGATACGCAGTATTTT. Translating it yields CASSSFRLSGSTDTQYF. The gene calls are TRBV5-6 and TRBJ2-3, with D perhaps matching TRBD2 (5 bases). V was trimmed by 3 bases and J by 0 bases, leaving 17 bases between them. The length of the CDR3 is 17 residues. Germline lookup yields CDR1 SGHDT and CDR2 YYEEEE.

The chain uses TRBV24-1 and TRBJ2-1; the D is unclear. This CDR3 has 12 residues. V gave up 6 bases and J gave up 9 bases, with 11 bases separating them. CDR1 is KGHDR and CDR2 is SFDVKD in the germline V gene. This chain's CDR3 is CATSLFTGEQFF. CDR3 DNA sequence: TGTGCCACCAGTCTCTTTACCGGTGAGCAGTTCTTC.

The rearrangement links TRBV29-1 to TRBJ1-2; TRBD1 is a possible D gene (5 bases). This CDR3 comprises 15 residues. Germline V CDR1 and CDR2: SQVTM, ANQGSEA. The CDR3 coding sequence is TGCTACGCGGGGGACTCAAACGGAGCTAACTATGGCTACACCTTC. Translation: CYAGDSNGANYGYTF.

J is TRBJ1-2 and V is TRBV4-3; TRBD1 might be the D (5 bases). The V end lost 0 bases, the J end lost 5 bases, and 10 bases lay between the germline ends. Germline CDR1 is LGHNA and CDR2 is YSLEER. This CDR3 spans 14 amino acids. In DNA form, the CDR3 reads TGCGCCAGCAGCCAAGACGTTGAGGGGTATGGCTACACCTTC. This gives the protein CASSQDVEGYGYTF.

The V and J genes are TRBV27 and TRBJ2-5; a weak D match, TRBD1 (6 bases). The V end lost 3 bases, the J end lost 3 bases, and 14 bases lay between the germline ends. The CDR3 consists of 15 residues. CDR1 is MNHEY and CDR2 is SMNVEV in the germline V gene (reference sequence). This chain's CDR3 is CASSFLGAQEETQYF. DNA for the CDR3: TGTGCCAGCAGTTTCCTGGGGGCGCAGGAAGAGACCCAGTACTTC.

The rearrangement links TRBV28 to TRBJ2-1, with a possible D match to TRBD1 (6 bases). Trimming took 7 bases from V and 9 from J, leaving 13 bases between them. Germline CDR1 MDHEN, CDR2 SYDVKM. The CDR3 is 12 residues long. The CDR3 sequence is CASTQGIGEQFF. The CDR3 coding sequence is TGTGCCAGCACGCAGGGGATCGGTGAGCAGTTCTTC.

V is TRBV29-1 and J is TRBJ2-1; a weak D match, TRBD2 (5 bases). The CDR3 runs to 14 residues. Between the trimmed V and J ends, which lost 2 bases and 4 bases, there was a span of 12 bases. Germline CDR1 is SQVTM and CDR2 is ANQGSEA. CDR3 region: CSVEFWEKYNEQFF. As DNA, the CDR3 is TGCAGCGTTGAATTTTGGGAGAAGTACAATGAGCAGTTCTTC.

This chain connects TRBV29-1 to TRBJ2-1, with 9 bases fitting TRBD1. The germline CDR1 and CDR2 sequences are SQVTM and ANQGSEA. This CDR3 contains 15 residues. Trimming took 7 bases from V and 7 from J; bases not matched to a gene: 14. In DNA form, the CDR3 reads TGCAGCGCCACGGGGGACAGGGTATTATTAAATGAGCAGTTCTTC. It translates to CSATGDRVLLNEQFF.

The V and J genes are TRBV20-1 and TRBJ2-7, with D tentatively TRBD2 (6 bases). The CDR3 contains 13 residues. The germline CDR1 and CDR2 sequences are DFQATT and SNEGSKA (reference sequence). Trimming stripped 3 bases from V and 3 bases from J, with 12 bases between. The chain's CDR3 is CSARPEAGYEQYF. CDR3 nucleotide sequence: TGCAGTGCTAGGCCGGAAGCGGGCTACGAGCAGTACTTC.

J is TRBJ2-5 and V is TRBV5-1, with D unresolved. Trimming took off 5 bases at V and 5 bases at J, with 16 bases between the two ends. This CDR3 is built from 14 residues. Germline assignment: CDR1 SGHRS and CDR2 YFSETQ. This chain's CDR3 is CASSFSDFGETQYF. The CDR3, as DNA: TGCGCCAGCAGTTTCTCCGATTTCGGGGAGACCCAGTACTTC.

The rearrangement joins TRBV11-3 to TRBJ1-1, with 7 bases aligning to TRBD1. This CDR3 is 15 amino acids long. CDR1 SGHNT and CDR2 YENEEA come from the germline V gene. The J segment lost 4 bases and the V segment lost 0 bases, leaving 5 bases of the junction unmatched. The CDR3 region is CASSLDPQGGTEAFF. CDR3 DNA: TGTGCCAGCAGCTTAGACCCCCAGGGGGGCACTGAAGCTTTCTTT.

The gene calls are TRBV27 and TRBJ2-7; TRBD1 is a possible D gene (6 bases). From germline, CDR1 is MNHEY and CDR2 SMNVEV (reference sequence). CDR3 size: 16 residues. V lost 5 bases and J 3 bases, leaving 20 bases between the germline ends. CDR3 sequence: CASSPQTGLGLYEQYF. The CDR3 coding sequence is TGTGCCAGCAGTCCGCAGACAGGTCTAGGACTCTACGAGCAGTACTTC.

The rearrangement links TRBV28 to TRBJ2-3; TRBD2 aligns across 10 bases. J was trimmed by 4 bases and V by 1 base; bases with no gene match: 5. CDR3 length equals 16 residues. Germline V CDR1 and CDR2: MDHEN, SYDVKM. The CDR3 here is CASSLSLAGAADTQYF. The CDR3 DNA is TGTGCCAGCAGTTTATCTCTAGCGGGGGCGGCAGATACGCAGTATTTT.

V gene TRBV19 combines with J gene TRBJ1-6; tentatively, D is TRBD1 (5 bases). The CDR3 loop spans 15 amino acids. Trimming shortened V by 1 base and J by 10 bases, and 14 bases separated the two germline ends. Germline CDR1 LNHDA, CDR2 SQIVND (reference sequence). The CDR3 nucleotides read TGTGCCAGTAGTATAGCGGGACCTGGTTGGTCACCCCTCCACTTT. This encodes CASSIAGPGWSPLHF.

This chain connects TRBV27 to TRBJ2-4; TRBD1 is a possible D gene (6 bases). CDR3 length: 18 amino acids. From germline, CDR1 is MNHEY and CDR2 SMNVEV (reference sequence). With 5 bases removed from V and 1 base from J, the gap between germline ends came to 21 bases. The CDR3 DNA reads TGTGCCAGCAGTAAGCACAAGCAGGGGAAGGGGGCCAAAAACATTCAGTACTTC. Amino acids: CASSKHKQGKGAKNIQYF.